This T cell receptor beta chain was sequenced during a study of T cell responses to AZD1222 COVID-19 vaccine. The method was immunoSEQ multiplex PCR; TCRdb's version includes in-frame clones alone and lacks a portion of them. Here the sample spans 120,000 to 150,000 clones, approximately 89% being singletons. This CDR3 comprises 15 residues. Trimming left V 3 bases short and J 0 bases short, with 10 bases between. Germline loops: CDR1 LNHDA, CDR2 SQIVND (reference sequence). General study points: There were vaccine-associated CD4 TCRs across spike, dominant at 160-218 and 743-854.

As for this clone: Its antigen is currently unknown.

The chain employs TRBV19 and TRBJ2-3; D unclear. The clonotype was recovered from an adult who received the AZD1222 COVID-19 vaccine. Here the sequenced sample was peripheral blood, taken 28 days after the second AZD1222 dose. CDR3 sequence reads: CASSMVMLSTDTQYF. The DNA of the CDR3 is TGTGCCAGTAGTATGGTAATGCTAAGCACAGATACGCAGTATTTT.